Listed here are 10 T cell receptor beta chains from one sample, sequenced in a study of regulatory T cells in long-lasting Graves disease. Stated time point: newly diagnosed GD, antithyroid drugs for less than 3 months. RNA isolated from PBMCs was used to make the TCR library. For TCR beta, libraries came from iRepertoire HTBI primers and Arm-PCR of CDR3 regions. One entry per CDR3 protein, called by TCRdb with MiXCR from the multiplex PCR reads. The sample lists a few hundred thousand distinct CDR3 sequences; about 18% were seen once. This same sample was also taken into another study, of T cells in Graves' hyperthyroidism and ophthalmopathy.

This specimen consisted of peripheral blood mononuclear cells (PBMCs), obtained at new diagnosis, from a patient treated with antithyroid drugs. The receptors stem from a woman aged 25 to 39 with Graves disease.

This clonotype was found many times. The chain links TRBV20-1 to TRBJ1-1, with TRBD1 as a possible D gene (5 bases). The V end lost 7 bases, the J end lost 0 bases, and 12 bases lay between the germline ends. CDR3 size: 13 residues. Germline-derived CDR1 and CDR2 are DFQATT and SNEGSKA (reference sequence). In nucleotides, the CDR3 is TGCAGTGGCACGGGGGGGATGAACACTGAAGCTTTCTTT. The encoded protein is CSGTGGMNTEAFF.

This clonotype appeared many times. This chain connects TRBV28 to TRBJ2-2, with D maybe TRBD1 (6 bases). CDR1 is MDHEN and CDR2 is SYDVKM in the germline V gene. The CDR3 runs to 16 residues. Trimming stripped 1 base from V and 4 bases from J, with 13 bases between. The CDR3 sequence: CASSLFRGAGTGELFF. The CDR3 nucleotides are TGTGCCAGCAGTTTATTCAGGGGCGCAGGCACCGGGGAGCTGTTTTTT. The full variable domain, rest sourced from reference TRBV28 and TRBJ2-2, is DVKVTQSSRYLVKRTGEKVFLECVQDMDHENMFWYRQDPGLGLRLIYFSYDVKMKEKGDIPEGYSVSREKKERFSLILESASTNQTSMYLCASSLFRGAGTGELFFGEGSRLTVL.

J is TRBJ2-3 and V is TRBV28; D is ambiguous. The ends were cut back, 6 bases at V and 5 bases at J, with 12 bases in the middle. There are 13 residues in the CDR3. CDR1 and CDR2 (germline): MDHEN, SYDVKM. CDR3 region: CASSEPVRDTQYF. Here the CDR3 DNA reads TGTGCCAGCAGCGAACCCGTGAGAGATACGCAGTATTTT.

This clonotype was observed at least ten times. This rearrangement joins TRBV7-2 to TRBJ2-2; the match to TRBD2 covers 9 bases. The junction had 7 bases not matched to a gene; V was cut back by 4 bases and J by 4 bases. CDR3 length: 16 amino acids. From germline, CDR1 is SGHTA and CDR2 FQGNSA. The CDR3 here is CASSSYSGGVTGELFF. DNA of the CDR3: TGTGCCAGCAGCTCCTATAGCGGGGGCGTCACCGGGGAGCTGTTTTTT.

Regarding this clonotype: Since a far larger clone is one base different, this is likely a read error. The chain combines TRBV18 with TRBJ2-3; 13 positions match TRBD2. The J call may not be correct, given that the DNA end is closer to TRBJ2-1. From germline, CDR1 is KGHSH and CDR2 LQKENI. There are 15 residues in the CDR3. The CDR3 spells CASSRGLAGDDEQFF. The CDR3 DNA follows: TGTGCCAGCTCACGAGGACTAGCGGGGGACGATGAGCAGTTCTTC.

This clonotype was counted at least ten times. The chain links TRBV2 to TRBJ1-6, with TRBD1 as a possible D gene (6 bases). Looked up from germline, CDR1 is SNHLY and CDR2 is FYNNEI. There are 15 residues in the CDR3. Trimming removed 1 base at V and 9 bases at J, with 13 bases between. The CDR3 nucleotides read TGTGCCAGCAGTGAAGGTTACAGGGTGGGTTCACCCCTCCACTTT. Translating it yields CASSEGYRVGSPLHF.

This clonotype appeared many times. The chain recombines TRBV5-4 with TRBJ2-4; 11 nucleotides line up with TRBD2. The CDR3 runs 17 residues. Per germline, CDR1 SGHNT and CDR2 YYREEE (reference sequence). V was clipped by 0 bases and J by 4 bases; unmatched bases: 6. CDR3 amino acids: CASSLAGLAGGKNIQYF. The CDR3 DNA follows: TGTGCCAGCAGCTTGGCCGGCCTAGCGGGGGGTAAAAACATTCAGTACTTC.

This clonotype was observed a few times. This chain links TRBV28 with TRBJ1-4; possible D gene TRBD1, 5 bases. With 6 bases removed from V and 4 bases from J, the gap between germline ends came to 12 bases. CDR1 and CDR2 from the germline V gene are MDHEN and SYDVKM. The CDR3 contains 14 residues. The CDR3 coding sequence is TGTGCCAGCAGCTCCGAGGGGTATAATGAAAAACTGTTTTTT. Translating it yields CASSSEGYNEKLFF.

This clonotype was detected a few times. J is TRBJ1-5 and V is TRBV15, with D uncertain. The CDR3 extends over 13 amino acids. With 1 base removed from V and 1 base from J, the gap between germline ends came to 2 bases. Germline-derived CDR1 and CDR2 are LNHNV and YYDKDF (reference sequence). CDR3 in amino acids: CATSRASNQPQHF. The CDR3 nucleotides read TGTGCCACCAGCAGAGCAAGCAATCAGCCCCAGCATTTT.

This clonotype was seen more than once but under ten times. The V call is TRBV6-1, the J call TRBJ1-6; D is possibly TRBD1 (6 bases). The V and J ends lost 5 bases and 10 bases respectively, with 12 bases between them. The CDR3 is made up of 13 amino acids. Germline V gene data show CDR1 as MNHNS and CDR2 as SASEGT. The CDR3 loop is CASSTGLPSPLHF. In DNA form, the CDR3 reads TGTGCCAGCAGTACAGGGCTGCCATCACCCCTCCACTTT.